The clone carrying this T cell receptor (beta chain) was recorded once. This record belongs to a study of blood T cell repertoires in COVID-19. About the research overall: Acute and convalescent COVID-19 samples came from the United States, Italy and Spain. Nucleic acid was either cDNA or gDNA, and it came from T cells, B-cell-depleted T cells, or PBMCs.

Per the authors' pipeline: Reference gene primer amplification gave estimated nucleated cell counts. Libraries were prepared by immunoSEQ multiplex PCR; TCRdb keeps only in-frame clonotypes and omits some of them. Clone size and the V and J calls come from that table; the DNA yielded D and trimming. The repertoire has about 280,000 clones, nearly 90% of them found once; the top ten carry about 1.8%. Which cohort a participant joined came from the clinical history participants gave. The CDR3 runs to 16 residues. CDR1 and CDR2 (germline): SGHDN, FVKESK. J lost 0 bases, V lost 5 bases, and 6 bases had no gene match.

The sequence was collected from a young woman with acute COVID-19. This chain uses TRBV14 with TRBJ1-4, with TRBD1 matching 7 bases. Specimen: PBMCs or T cells enriched from blood (not recorded which). This CDR3 reads CASSYGQVATNEKLFF. CDR3 DNA: TGTGCCAGCAGCTACGGACAGGTCGCAACTAATGAAAAACTGTTTTTT. Complete variable domain (other parts from reference TRBV14 and TRBJ1-4): EAGVTQFPSHSVIEKGQTVTLRCDPISGHDNLYWYRRVMGKEIKFLLHFVKESKQDESGMPNNRFLAERTGGTYSTLKVQPAELEDSGVYFCASSYGQVATNEKLFFGSGTQLSVL.